The next 23 T cell receptor beta chains were all read from a single sample in a study of CD8+CD57+ T cells in acquired aplastic anemia. Sequencing was done on patients that had shown CD8+CD57+ cell expansion by flow cytometry. Genomic DNA, serving as template, underwent TCR beta VDJ and CDR3 profiling. TCRdb ran MiXCR on the reads and lists one entry per CDR3 protein. The table records approximately 300,000 distinct CDR3 sequences, 45% to 65% of them present only once. The sequenced sample consisted of sorted CD4+, CD8+, or CD8+CD57+ T cells (not recorded which) from PBMCs. The receptors derive from a human donor with aplastic anemia.

This clonotype was recorded only once. This chain joins TRBV7-9 and TRBJ1-3; D is unresolved. Trimming took off 4 bases at V and 0 bases at J, with 19 bases between the two ends. Germline CDR1 is SEHNR and CDR2 is FQNEAQ (reference sequence). The CDR3 is 18 residues long. CDR3 protein: CASSSASGGPGSGNTIYF. The CDR3 DNA reads TGTGCCAGCAGCTCTGCGTCTGGCGGCCCGGGCTCTGGAAACACCATATATTTT. The entire variable domain, with the rest obtained from reference TRBV7-9 and TRBJ1-3, is as follows: DTGVSQNPRHKITKRGQNVTFRCDPISEHNRLYWYRQTLGQGPEFLTYFQNEAQLEKSRLLSDRFSAERPKGSFSTLEIQRTEQGDSAMYLCASSSASGGPGSGNTIYFGEGSWLTVV.

The gene calls are TRBV10-3 and TRBJ1-1; no clear D gene. CDR1 and CDR2 (germline): ENHRY, SYGVKD. This CDR3 spans 13 amino acids. CDR3 sequence: CASPEDGDTEAFF. The CDR3 DNA follows: TGTGCGAGCCCCGAAGATGGGGACACTGAAGCTTTCTTT.

In DNA, the CDR3 is TGTGCCAGCAGCTTGACTAGCGGGACCTCAGGGGAGCAGTACTTC. This gives the protein CASSLTSGTSGEQYF. V and J are TRBV7-2 and TRBJ2-7, with 11 nucleotides matching TRBD2. Germline values: CDR1 SGHTA, CDR2 FQGNSA. After removal of 3 bases from V and 7 bases from J, the junction contained 8 bases not matched to a gene. The CDR3 is made up of 15 amino acids.

This clonotype has at least ten counts. This chain joins TRBV9 and TRBJ2-7; D tentatively reads TRBD1 or TRBD2 (5 bases each). This CDR3 spans 12 amino acids. Trimming pared 0 bases from V and 6 bases from J, leaving 7 bases between. The germline CDR1 and CDR2 sequences are SGDLS and YYNGEE. The CDR3 is CASSVGGAEQYF. The CDR3 nucleotides are TGTGCCAGCAGCGTAGGAGGGGCCGAGCAGTACTTC.

This clonotype showed up many times. The chain uses TRBV12-3 or TRBV12-4 and TRBJ1-1; no definite D call. There are 13 residues in the CDR3. Trimming took 0 bases from V and 4 from J, leaving 6 bases between them. This CDR3 is CASSLARGTEAFF. The CDR3 nucleotides read TGTGCCAGCAGTTTAGCTCGGGGCACTGAAGCTTTCTTT.

This clonotype was detected only once. This chain joins TRBV5-1 and TRBJ1-2; TRBD1 aligns across 12 bases. CDR3 size: 16 residues. Germline CDR1 is SGHRS and CDR2 is YFSETQ. Losses at the gene ends were 2 bases for V and 7 bases for J; bases not matched to a gene: 9. CDR3 coding DNA: TGCGCCAGCAGCTTTGTCCCGGGACAGGGGGCAGTTGGCTACACCTTC. Amino acid sequence: CASSFVPGQGAVGYTF.

This clonotype came up once. CDR3: CASSPGTRGHGELFF. DNA for the CDR3: TGTGCCAGCAGCCCAGGGACGCGGGGACACGGGGAGCTGTTTTTT. The rearrangement uses TRBV11-3 and TRBJ2-2; D may match TRBD1 or TRBD2 (6 bases each). V was cut by 5 bases and J by 7 bases, with 17 bases left in between. The germline gives CDR1 SGHNT, CDR2 YENEEA. The CDR3 has 15 residues.

The table lists this clonotype with a few counts. The chain couples TRBV29-1 to TRBJ2-1; 9 nucleotides agree with TRBD1. The CDR3 extends over 12 amino acids. Trimming took 2 bases from V and 8 from J; bases not matched to a gene: 1. Germline V gene data show CDR1 as SQVTM and CDR2 as ANQGSEA. CDR3 in DNA: TGCAGCGTTGAAACAGGGGGCGATGAGCAGTTCTTC. Its translation: CSVETGGDEQFF.

The table lists this clonotype with many counts. V is TRBV15 and J is TRBJ2-7, with D possibly being TRBD1 (6 bases). With 3 bases removed from V and 3 bases from J, the gap between germline ends came to 12 bases. Germline V gene lookup returns CDR1 LNHNV and CDR2 YYDKDF (reference sequence). The CDR3 contains 14 residues. The CDR3 DNA sequence: TGTGCCACCAGCAGGGGGACATTTGGCTACGAGCAGTACTTC. Translation gives CATSRGTFGYEQYF.

The rearrangement uses TRBV24-1 and TRBJ2-3; D is unclear. Germline V gene lookup returns CDR1 KGHDR and CDR2 SFDVKD. V lost 1 base and J 7 bases, leaving 8 bases between the germline ends. The CDR3 is 13 amino acids. The CDR3 loop is CATSDFAGHTQYF. In DNA, the CDR3 is TGTGCCACCAGTGATTTCGCCGGTCATACGCAGTATTTT.

A few counts support this clonotype. V and J are TRBV15 and TRBJ2-7, with 9 bases lining up with TRBD2. The germline V gene has CDR1 LNHNV and CDR2 YYDKDF (reference sequence). The CDR3 spans 16 residues. Trimming took 3 bases from V and 0 from J; bases not matched to a gene: 6. CDR3 nucleotide sequence: TGTGCCACCAGCAGCTTTAGCGGGGGTAGCTCCTACGAGCAGTACTTC. Translating gives CATSSFSGGSSYEQYF.

This chain connects TRBV24-1 to TRBJ2-3, with unresolved D. The ends were cut back, 3 bases at V and 7 bases at J, with 16 bases in the middle. CDR3 length: 15 amino acids. Germline lookup yields CDR1 KGHDR and CDR2 SFDVKD. The CDR3 sequence: CATSDSSMASYTQYF. CDR3 DNA: TGTGCCACCAGTGATAGTAGCATGGCCTCTTATACGCAGTATTTT.

V gene TRBV7-9 combines with J gene TRBJ2-2; D perhaps matches TRBD2 (5 bases). The CDR3 is 12 amino acids. Germline-derived CDR1 and CDR2 are SEHNR and FQNEAQ (reference sequence). Trimming shortened V by 5 bases and J by 7 bases, and 8 bases separated the two germline ends. CDR3 coding DNA: TGTGCCAGCAGCAGAGACTACGGGGAGCTGTTTTTT. Its translation is CASSRDYGELFF.

A few counts support this clonotype. The gene calls are TRBV19 and TRBJ2-7; D tentatively reads TRBD1 or TRBD2 (5 bases each). CDR1 is LNHDA and CDR2 is SQIVND in the germline V gene (reference sequence). This CDR3 spans 15 amino acids. Between the trimmed V and J ends, which lost 5 bases and 4 bases, there was a span of 18 bases. CDR3 DNA sequence: TGTGCCAGTAGTCGTTACCGGGACCTGTCATACGAGCAGTACTTC. This sequence encodes CASSRYRDLSYEQYF.

This clonotype occurred a few times. The chain is built from TRBV10-2 and TRBJ2-6, with D hard to call. CDR1 WSHSY and CDR2 SAAADI come from the germline V gene. CDR3 length: 14 residues. The V end was cut by 3 bases, the J end by 0 bases, with 3 bases between. This CDR3 reads CASSDASGANVLTF. The CDR3 DNA reads TGCGCCAGCAGTGATGCCTCTGGGGCCAACGTCCTGACTTTC.

This chain uses TRBV2 with TRBJ2-1; 10 bases are a match to TRBD1. Germline V gene sequence: CDR1 SNHLY, CDR2 FYNNEI. The CDR3 is 14 residues long. After removal of 4 bases from V and 8 bases from J, the junction contained 5 bases not matched to a gene. For the CDR3, the DNA is TGTGCCAGCAGTGGGGGACAGGGGAGGGATGAGCAGTTCTTC. Its protein is CASSGGQGRDEQFF.

CDR3 sequence: CATALAGSRTLRTDTQYF. The DNA of the CDR3 is TGTGCCACGGCACTAGCGGGGTCCCGTACTCTACGCACAGATACGCAGTATTTT. The chain links TRBV10-3 to TRBJ2-3, with TRBD2 matching 10 bases. The junction had 17 bases not matched to a gene; V was cut back by 10 bases and J by 1 base. The CDR3 has 18 residues. CDR1 and CDR2 (germline): ENHRY, SYGVKD.

This clonotype was picked up many times. The chain recombines TRBV3-1 with TRBJ2-7, with 14 bases identical to TRBD2. Unmatched junction bases numbered 5, after V lost 3 bases and J lost 4 bases. Germline values: CDR1 LGHDT, CDR2 YNNKEL (reference sequence). This CDR3 contains 16 residues. The CDR3 here is CASSQTSGGASYEQYF. The CDR3 nucleotides read TGTGCCAGCAGCCAGACTAGCGGGGGGGCCTCGTACGAGCAGTACTTC.

The rearrangement uses TRBV5-6 and TRBJ1-6, with 8 bases fitting TRBD1. The CDR3 has 15 residues. Germline CDR1 and CDR2: SGHDT and YYEEEE. J gave up 6 bases and V 0 bases, and 2 bases lay outside the gene matches. The CDR3 region has the DNA TGTGCCAGCAGCTTGGGACAGGGGCGTAATTCACCCCTCCACTTT. Its translation: CASSLGQGRNSPLHF.

The rearrangement links TRBV9 to TRBJ1-3; D possibly corresponds to TRBD1 (5 bases). The CDR3 contains 15 residues. From germline, CDR1 is SGDLS and CDR2 YYNGEE. Trimming removed 1 base at V and 4 bases at J, with 12 bases between. The CDR3 DNA reads as TGTGCCAGCAGCGTACGCCAGGGTGCGGGAAACACCATATATTTT. Its protein is CASSVRQGAGNTIYF.

This clonotype was recorded many times. J is TRBJ2-3 and V is TRBV7-2, with D uncertain. Trimming pared 1 base from V and 0 bases from J, leaving 11 bases between. This CDR3 spans 16 amino acids. CDR1 and CDR2 from the germline V gene are SGHTA and FQGNSA. The CDR3 sequence is CASSLGLHRSTDTQYF. CDR3 DNA sequence: TGTGCCAGCAGCTTAGGTTTACATAGAAGCACAGATACGCAGTATTTT.

This clonotype was picked up many times. The gene calls are TRBV7-9 and TRBJ1-4, with D uncertain. Trimming left V 6 bases short and J 7 bases short, with 18 bases between. Germline loops: CDR1 SEHNR, CDR2 FQNEAQ (reference sequence). The CDR3 spans 15 residues. CDR3 nucleotide sequence: TGTGCCAGCAGGGGGAGTGGCGTTAGGGTTGAAAAACTGTTTTTT. Translated: CASRGSGVRVEKLFF.

This clonotype was counted many times. This chain uses TRBV5-1 with TRBJ2-1; weak D call: TRBD2 (5 bases). This CDR3 is 16 amino acids long. CDR1 is SGHRS, CDR2 YFSETQ, per germline. V was shortened by 1 base and J by 0 bases, with 11 bases between the two germline ends. CDR3 in DNA: TGCGCCAGCAGCTTGAATCCGGGGAGCTCCTACAATGAGCAGTTCTTC. It encodes CASSLNPGSSYNEQFF.